Following are 31 T cell receptor beta chains from one sample sequenced in a study of OX40 agonist ivuxolimab in advanced cancers. Using immunoSEQ multiplex PCR, the repertoire was profiled, and TCRdb retains in-frame clones only, with some absent. The sample has approximately 47,000 clones; about nine tenths are singletons. The specimen was CD4+ or CD8+ T cells sorted from blood, collected in a trial of the OX40 agonist ivuxolimab. The receptor source for this set is an adult with an advanced solid tumor such as melanoma, head and neck, liver or kidney cancer.

The chain is built from TRBV6-6 and TRBJ1-5; D perhaps matches TRBD1 (5 bases). CDR3 length: 15 amino acids. V lost 5 bases to trimming and J lost 3 bases, with 14 bases between them. CDR1 is MNHNY and CDR2 is SVGAGI in the germline V gene (reference sequence). The CDR3 DNA reads as TGTGCCAGCAGTCAACCGGGACCCACCAATCAGCCCCAGCATTTT. Residues: CASSQPGPTNQPQHF.

The V and J genes are TRBV9 and TRBJ2-2; 11 bases agree with TRBD2. Germline loops: CDR1 SGDLS, CDR2 YYNGEE. Trimming cost V 1 base and J 7 bases; bases outside gene matches: 9. There are 17 residues in the CDR3. The CDR3 protein is CASSVTRSGRVGGELFF. As DNA, the CDR3 is TGTGCCAGCAGCGTAACACGTAGCGGGAGGGTCGGCGGGGAGCTGTTTTTT.

This CDR3 is CASRNGYTGELFF. DNA for the CDR3: TGTGCCAGCAGGAATGGGTACACCGGGGAGCTGTTTTTT. The gene calls are TRBV6-5 and TRBJ2-2; no clear D. The V end lost 6 bases, the J end lost 3 bases, and 8 bases lay between the germline ends. Germline CDR1 MNHEY, CDR2 SVGAGI. The CDR3 runs 13 residues.

This clone was observed once. The V call is TRBV2, the J call TRBJ1-5; D unresolved. The V end lost 4 bases, the J end lost 6 bases, and 13 bases lay between the germline ends. Germline V gene sequence: CDR1 SNHLY, CDR2 FYNNEI. The CDR3 extends over 14 amino acids. The CDR3 spells CASSAETPTQPQHF. For the CDR3, the DNA is TGTGCCAGCAGTGCCGAGACCCCGACTCAGCCCCAGCATTTT.

In DNA form, the CDR3 reads TGTGCCAGCTCACCACCGGTTGGAAGGACGGCGAATGAAAAACTGTTTTTT. Protein: CASSPPVGRTANEKLFF. This chain joins TRBV18 and TRBJ1-4; no definite D call. Trimming pared 0 bases from V and 5 bases from J, leaving 16 bases between. This CDR3 is built from 17 residues. In germline, CDR1 is KGHSH, CDR2 LQKENI.

The gene calls are TRBV7-3 and TRBJ2-1, with TRBD1 identical over 8 bases. The germline V gene has CDR1 SGHTA and CDR2 FQGTGA. The CDR3 spans 16 residues. The V segment lost 3 bases and the J segment 5 bases; nucleotides outside the gene matches: 9. In DNA form, the CDR3 reads TGTGCCAGCAGCTTTTCCTCCGGACAGGGAAACAATGAGCAGTTCTTC. Its translation is CASSFSSGQGNNEQFF.

This rearrangement joins TRBV6-5 to TRBJ2-7; TRBD1 might be the D (6 bases). The CDR3 has 14 residues. Per germline, CDR1 MNHEY and CDR2 SVGAGI. Trimming stripped 2 bases from V and 2 bases from J, with 10 bases between. Here the CDR3 DNA reads TGTGCCAGCAGTTACAAGGGGGTTCCCTACGAGCAGTACTTC. Residues: CASSYKGVPYEQYF.

This clone showed up just a few times. This chain joins TRBV18 and TRBJ2-7; D is undetermined. Trimming removed 3 bases from V and 6 bases from J, with 9 bases in between. Germline loops: CDR1 KGHSH, CDR2 LQKENI. The CDR3 is 12 amino acids. The CDR3 here is CASSPANGEQYF. The CDR3 DNA reads TGTGCCAGCTCACCTGCTAACGGCGAGCAGTACTTC.

The chain has TRBV2 and TRBJ1-1, with 7 bases lining up with TRBD1. The trim removed 4 bases at V and 7 bases at J, leaving 6 bases unmatched. This CDR3 is 13 amino acids long. Germline CDR1 SNHLY, CDR2 FYNNEI. As DNA, the CDR3 is TGTGCCAGCAGTGCGGGACAGTACATTGAAGCTTTCTTT. Its protein product is CASSAGQYIEAFF.

This chain links TRBV15 with TRBJ2-1; tentatively, D is TRBD1 or TRBD2 (7 bases each). Between the trimmed V and J ends, which lost 0 bases and 9 bases, there was a span of 18 bases. The CDR3 length is 16 residues. Per the germline V gene, CDR1 is LNHNV and CDR2 is YYDKDF (reference sequence). The CDR3 DNA follows: TGTGCCACCAGCAGAGATCAGGGGGGAGGGCAGGGTGAGCAGTTCTTC. Translated, it gives CATSRDQGGGQGEQFF.

This chain links TRBV5-6 with TRBJ2-3; 7 nucleotides match TRBD1. Germline CDR1 reads SGHDT; CDR2 reads YYEEEE. V lost 10 bases to trimming and J lost 4 bases; unmatched junction nucleotides: 9. This CDR3 contains 13 residues. In nucleotides, the CDR3 is TGTGCCTCCTCCCCCCAGGGGGCAGATACGCAGTATTTT. This codes for CASSPQGADTQYF.

J is TRBJ1-1 and V is TRBV7-3; D might be TRBD1 (6 bases). The CDR3 covers 13 residues. Germline V gene data show CDR1 as SGHTA and CDR2 as FQGTGA. The V end was cut by 5 bases, the J end by 5 bases, with 12 bases between. The CDR3 nucleotides read TGTGCCAGCAGCCGGACCCAGGGGACTGAAGCTTTCTTT. Protein sequence: CASSRTQGTEAFF.

The chain carries TRBV11-3 and TRBJ2-7; D is undetermined. V gave up 0 bases and J gave up 0 bases, with 9 bases separating them. The CDR3 is 15 residues long. Germline-derived CDR1 and CDR2 are SGHNT and YENEEA. The CDR3, as DNA: TGTGCCAGCAGCTTAGATGGACCGAGCTCCTACGAGCAGTACTTC. Amino acid sequence: CASSLDGPSSYEQYF. Full variable domain (rest looked up from reference TRBV11-3 and TRBJ2-7): EAGVVQSPRYKIIEKKQPVAFWCNPISGHNTLYWYLQNLGQGPELLIRYENEEAVDDSQLPKDRFSAERLKGVDSTLKIQPAELGDSAVYLCASSLDGPSSYEQYFGPGTRLTVT.

This chain joins TRBV27 and TRBJ2-5; D ambiguous. Germline V gene sequence: CDR1 MNHEY, CDR2 SMNVEV (reference sequence). V shed 2 bases and J shed 7 bases, with 20 bases lying between them. CDR3 length equals 16 residues. This chain's CDR3 is CASSLREDGFSATQYF. The CDR3 bases are TGTGCCAGCAGTTTAAGGGAAGACGGGTTCTCGGCGACCCAGTACTTC.

The chain is built from TRBV7-8 and TRBJ2-1; 7 bases are a match to TRBD2. The germline CDR1 and CDR2 sequences are SGHVS and FQNEAQ. The CDR3 spans 17 residues. After removal of 2 bases from V and 1 base from J, the junction contained 8 bases not matched to a gene. The CDR3 loop reads CASSLPPLAASYNEQFF. The CDR3 region has the DNA TGTGCCAGCAGCTTACCCCCCCTAGCGGCGTCCTACAATGAGCAGTTCTTC. Drawing the rest from reference TRBV7-8 and TRBJ2-1, the complete variable domain is GAGVSQSPRYKVAKRGQDVALRCDPISGHVSLFWYQQALGQGPEFLTYFQNEAQLDKSGLPSDRFFAERPEGSVSTLKIQRTQQEDSAVYLCASSLPPLAASYNEQFFGPGTRLTVL.

The chain is built from TRBV28 and TRBJ1-1; 7 nucleotides agree with TRBD1. The V gene's germline CDR1 is MDHEN and CDR2 SYDVKM. The V and J ends lost 2 bases and 6 bases, in that order; junction bases with no gene match: 6. The CDR3 loop spans 14 amino acids. CDR3 protein: CASSLRQGRAEAFF. The CDR3 region has the DNA TGTGCCAGCAGTTTACGACAGGGCAGGGCTGAAGCTTTCTTT.

This clone was seen a few times. The DNA of the CDR3 is TGTGCCAGTAGTATGGCCAGCGGGAGAATCTACAATGAGCAGTTCTTC. Translated, it gives CASSMASGRIYNEQFF. The V call is TRBV19, the J call TRBJ2-1, with 8 bases matching TRBD2. There are 16 residues in the CDR3. Per the germline V gene, CDR1 is LNHDA and CDR2 is SQIVND (reference sequence). V gave up 3 bases and J gave up 3 bases; unmatched junction bases: 7. The variable domain in full, completed from reference TRBV19 and TRBJ2-1, reads DGGITQSPKYLFRKEGQNVTLSCEQNLNHDAMYWYRQDPGQGLRLIYYSQIVNDFQKGDIAEGYSVSREKKESFPLTVTSAQKNPTAFYLCASSMASGRIYNEQFFGPGTRLTVL.

The chain has TRBV6-5 and TRBJ1-3; D perhaps matches TRBD1 (5 bases). Germline CDR1 reads MNHEY; CDR2 reads SVGAGI. There are 15 residues in the CDR3. Trimming took off 6 bases at V and 0 bases at J, with 12 bases between the two ends. The DNA of the CDR3 is TGTGCCAGCAGCCGGGGGGGGTACTCTGGAAACACCATATATTTT. It encodes CASSRGGYSGNTIYF.

The chain is built from TRBV4-1 and TRBJ2-1, with TRBD1 matching over 10 bases. The CDR3 runs 12 residues. CDR1 and CDR2 from the germline V gene are MGHRA and YSYEKL. After removal of 5 bases from V and 10 bases from J, the junction contained 2 bases not matched to a gene. The CDR3 DNA is TGCGCCAGCAGCAGGACAGGGGGGGAGCAGTTCTTC. Translation: CASSRTGGEQFF.

The J gene is TRBJ2-5, the V gene TRBV19, with D perhaps matching TRBD2 (8 bases). V gave up 5 bases and J gave up 5 bases, with 21 bases separating them. This CDR3 comprises 16 residues. The germline gives CDR1 LNHDA, CDR2 SQIVND (reference sequence). The CDR3 sequence is CASSPWTGPGGETQYF. The CDR3 coding sequence is TGTGCCAGTAGTCCCTGGACAGGCCCGGGAGGGGAGACCCAGTACTTC.

This rearrangement joins TRBV6-5 to TRBJ2-7; TRBD1 matches at 7 bases. Germline trimming cut 6 bases from V and 4 bases from J; bases unmatched to any gene: 12. The germline CDR1 and CDR2 sequences are MNHEY and SVGAGI. CDR3 length equals 15 residues. The CDR3 sequence: CASRGARQGRYEQYF. The CDR3 DNA follows: TGTGCCAGCAGGGGAGCAAGACAGGGCAGGTACGAGCAGTACTTC.

This chain uses TRBV27 with TRBJ2-3; TRBD2 is a possible D gene (6 bases). V dropped 7 bases and J dropped 5 bases, with 28 bases sitting between them. The CDR3 is made up of 18 amino acids. The germline gives CDR1 MNHEY, CDR2 SMNVEV (reference sequence). The CDR3 protein is CASTPIFPGRIGGDTQYF. The CDR3, as DNA: TGTGCCAGCACCCCTATTTTCCCGGGACGCATCGGGGGAGATACGCAGTATTTT.

This clone has a handful of counts. The chain is built from TRBV10-3 and TRBJ1-6; a weak D match, TRBD1 (5 bases). Germline V gene data show CDR1 as ENHRY and CDR2 as SYGVKD. This CDR3 is 14 amino acids long. V lost 10 bases, J lost 2 bases, and 12 bases lay in between. CDR3: CATAGHAYNSPLHF. CDR3 DNA sequence: TGTGCCACCGCCGGACACGCCTATAATTCACCCCTCCACTTT.

A few counts support this clone. The rearrangement links TRBV29-1 to TRBJ1-5, with a weak D call TRBD1 (5 bases). From germline, CDR1 is SQVTM and CDR2 ANQGSEA. Trimming shortened V by 1 base and J by 6 bases, and 10 bases separated the two germline ends. The CDR3 extends over 13 amino acids. The CDR3 here is CSVEGGGGQPQHF. The CDR3, as DNA: TGCAGCGTTGAAGGCGGGGGAGGTCAGCCCCAGCATTTT.

This chain links TRBV11-2 with TRBJ2-1, with D uncertain. V lost 5 bases and J lost 8, with 13 bases in between. Looked up from germline, CDR1 is SGHAT and CDR2 is FQNNGV. The CDR3 contains 13 residues. The CDR3 protein is CASSQPILDEQFF. The CDR3 DNA sequence: TGTGCCAGCAGCCAACCTATTTTGGATGAGCAGTTCTTC.

This chain links TRBV29-1 with TRBJ2-5, with a weak D call TRBD1 (5 bases). In germline, CDR1 is SQVTM, CDR2 ANQGSEA. The CDR3 is 12 amino acids. The ends were cut back, 5 bases at V and 2 bases at J, with 9 bases in the middle. The CDR3 is CSVLRAQETQYF. The DNA for the CDR3 is TGCAGCGTTCTCAGGGCGCAAGAGACCCAGTACTTC. The whole variable domain, filled in from reference TRBV29-1 and TRBJ2-5, reads SAVISQKPSRDICQRGTSLTIQCQVDSQVTMMFWYRQQPGQSLTLIATANQGSEATYESGFVIDKFPISRPNLTFSTLTVSNMSPEDSSIYLCSVLRAQETQYFGPGTRLLVL.

This CDR3 is CASSLGTDASVESYTF. CDR3 coding DNA: TGCGCCAGCAGCCTTGGGACGGATGCCTCGGTGGAAAGCTACACCTTC. The chain is built from TRBV5-1 and TRBJ1-2, with a weak D call TRBD1 (5 bases). The V and J ends lost 4 bases and 9 bases respectively, with 25 bases between them. Germline loops: CDR1 SGHRS, CDR2 YFSETQ. There are 16 residues in the CDR3. Supplemented by reference TRBV5-1 and TRBJ1-2, the full variable domain reads KAGVTQTPRYLIKTRGQQVTLSCSPISGHRSVSWYQQTPGQGLQFLFEYFSETQRNKGNFPGRFSGRQFSNSRSEMNVSTLELGDSALYLCASSLGTDASVESYTFGSGTRLTVV.

The rearrangement links TRBV5-1 to TRBJ2-1, with 12 bases fitting TRBD2. The CDR3 extends over 16 amino acids. Trimming at V came to 0 bases and at J to 6 bases, leaving 4 bases not matched to a gene. From germline, CDR1 is SGHRS and CDR2 YFSETQ. The CDR3 region is CASSLAGLAGSNEQFF. CDR3 nucleotides: TGCGCCAGCAGCTTGGCCGGACTAGCGGGGTCCAATGAGCAGTTCTTC.

As DNA, the CDR3 is TGTGCCAGCAGGGGCGGACGGCTCGATCAGCCCCAGCATTTT. Amino acids: CASRGGRLDQPQHF. The genes are TRBV28 and TRBJ1-5; D is undetermined. The V and J ends lost 6 bases and 5 bases respectively, with 14 bases between them. Germline CDR1 is MDHEN and CDR2 is SYDVKM. This CDR3 has 14 amino acids. Full variable domain (missing parts from reference TRBV28 and TRBJ1-5): DVKVTQSSRYLVKRTGEKVFLECVQDMDHENMFWYRQDPGLGLRLIYFSYDVKMKEKGDIPEGYSVSREKKERFSLILESASTNQTSMYLCASRGGRLDQPQHFGDGTRLSIL.

This chain links TRBV5-1 with TRBJ2-7, with 8 bases identical to TRBD1. Trimming at V came to 2 bases and at J to 7 bases, leaving 5 bases not matched to a gene. The CDR3 is 13 amino acids. Germline CDR1 reads SGHRS; CDR2 reads YFSETQ. CDR3 bases: TGCGCCAGCAGCTTCCAGGGGGCAAATGAGCAGTACTTC. Protein: CASSFQGANEQYF. Together with reference TRBV5-1 and TRBJ2-7, the CDR3 gives the full variable domain: KAGVTQTPRYLIKTRGQQVTLSCSPISGHRSVSWYQQTPGQGLQFLFEYFSETQRNKGNFPGRFSGRQFSNSRSEMNVSTLELGDSALYLCASSFQGANEQYFGPGTRLTVT.

V is TRBV10-2 and J is TRBJ1-3; no clear D gene. Trimming removed 2 bases at V and 0 bases at J, with 11 bases between. This CDR3 comprises 16 residues. The V gene's germline CDR1 is WSHSY and CDR2 SAAADI. The CDR3 region is CASSERQPSSGNTIYF. Here the CDR3 DNA reads TGCGCCAGCAGTGAGAGGCAGCCAAGCTCTGGAAACACCATATATTTT.